This T cell receptor (beta chain) was recovered during a study of blood T cell repertoires in COVID-19. Germline V gene data show CDR1 as SGHNT and CDR2 as YYREEE (reference sequence). With 2 bases removed from V and 1 base from J, the gap between germline ends came to 6 bases. This CDR3 comprises 13 residues. The assay was immunoSEQ multiplex PCR, and TCRdb's table has in-frame clones only and misses some. The data hold under 200,000 clones, with 84% observed a single time. Sequenced material: peripheral blood. This TCR was recovered from a woman in her seventies with COVID-19, enrolled during active disease. This chain joins TRBV5-4 and TRBJ1-2; D perhaps matches TRBD1 (5 bases). The CDR3 here is CASSFQGNYGYTF. CDR3 nucleotide sequence: TGTGCCAGCAGCTTTCAGGGTAACTATGGCTACACCTTC.